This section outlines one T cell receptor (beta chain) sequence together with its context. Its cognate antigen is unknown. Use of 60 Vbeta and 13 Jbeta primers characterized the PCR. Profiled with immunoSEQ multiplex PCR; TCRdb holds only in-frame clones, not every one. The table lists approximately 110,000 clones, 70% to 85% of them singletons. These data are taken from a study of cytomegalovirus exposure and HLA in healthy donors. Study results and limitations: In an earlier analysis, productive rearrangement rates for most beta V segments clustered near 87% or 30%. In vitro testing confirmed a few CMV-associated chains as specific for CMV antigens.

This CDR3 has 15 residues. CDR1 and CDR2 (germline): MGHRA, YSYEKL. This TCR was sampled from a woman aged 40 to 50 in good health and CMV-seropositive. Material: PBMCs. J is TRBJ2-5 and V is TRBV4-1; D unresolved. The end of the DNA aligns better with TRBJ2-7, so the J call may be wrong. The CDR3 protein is CASSQEGRLSYEQYF. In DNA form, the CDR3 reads TGCGCCAGCAGCCAAGAGGGCAGGCTCTCCTACGAGCAGTACTTC.